This T cell receptor beta chain was identified in a study of T cells in Graves' hyperthyroidism and ophthalmopathy. Germline CDR1 is SGHAT and CDR2 is FQNNGV. CDR3 length: 15 residues. V lost 5 bases to trimming and J lost 0 bases; unmatched junction nucleotides: 4. This clonotype was counted ten times or more. Its antigen is still unknown. Study-wide results and limits: In the analysis, a 13 V-J model separated ophthalmopathy from stable hyperthyroidism. Among thyroid clonotypes expanded above 0.001, most also appeared in blood.

It was approximately 9.4 ml of fresh peripheral blood that supplied the PBMCs. Amplified TCR beta CDR3 regions derived from RNA transcripts. Using the HTBI primer set, a first-round RT-PCR was run on the TCR CDR3. TCRdb re-called the multiplex PCR reads through MiXCR, storing one row per CDR3 protein. The sample has under 400,000 distinct CDR3 sequences, less than 20% seen once. Sequencing was performed on blood. The sequence was obtained from a woman between 40 and 55 years old with Graves' ophthalmopathy. The chain combines TRBV11-2 with TRBJ1-5; 7 bases are a match to TRBD1. The CDR3 DNA reads as TGTGCCAGCAGCAAGGGACAGTATAGCAATCAGCCCCAGCATTTT. This codes for CASSKGQYSNQPQHF.